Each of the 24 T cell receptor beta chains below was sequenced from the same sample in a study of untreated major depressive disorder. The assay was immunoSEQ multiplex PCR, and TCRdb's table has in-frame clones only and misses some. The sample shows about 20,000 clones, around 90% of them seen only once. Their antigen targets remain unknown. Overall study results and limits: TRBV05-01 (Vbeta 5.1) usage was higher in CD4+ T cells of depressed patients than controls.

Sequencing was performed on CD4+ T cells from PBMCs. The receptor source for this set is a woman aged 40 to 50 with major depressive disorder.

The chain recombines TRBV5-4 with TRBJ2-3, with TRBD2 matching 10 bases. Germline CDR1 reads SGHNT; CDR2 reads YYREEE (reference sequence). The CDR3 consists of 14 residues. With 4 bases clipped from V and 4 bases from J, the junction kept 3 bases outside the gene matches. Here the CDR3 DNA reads TGTGCCAGCAGCCTAGCGGGAGTCTCAGATACGCAGTATTTT. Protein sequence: CASSLAGVSDTQYF.

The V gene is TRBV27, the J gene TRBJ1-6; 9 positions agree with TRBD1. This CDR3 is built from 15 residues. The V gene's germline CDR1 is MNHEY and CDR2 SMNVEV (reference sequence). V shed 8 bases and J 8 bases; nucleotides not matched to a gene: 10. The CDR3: CASCMTGGMYSPLHF. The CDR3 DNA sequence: TGTGCCAGCTGTATGACAGGGGGAATGTATTCACCCCTCCACTTT.

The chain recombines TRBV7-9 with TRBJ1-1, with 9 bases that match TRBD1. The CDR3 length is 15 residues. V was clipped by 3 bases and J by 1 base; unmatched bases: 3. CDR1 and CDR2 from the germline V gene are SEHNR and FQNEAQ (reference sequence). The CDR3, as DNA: TGTGCCAGCAGCTTGACAGGGGGAAGGAACACTGAAGCTTTCTTT. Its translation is CASSLTGGRNTEAFF.

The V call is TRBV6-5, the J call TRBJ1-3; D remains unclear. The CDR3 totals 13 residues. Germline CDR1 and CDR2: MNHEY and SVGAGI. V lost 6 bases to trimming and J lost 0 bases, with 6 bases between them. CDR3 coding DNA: TGTGCCAGCAGGGAAAGCTCTGGAAACACCATATATTTT. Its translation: CASRESSGNTIYF.

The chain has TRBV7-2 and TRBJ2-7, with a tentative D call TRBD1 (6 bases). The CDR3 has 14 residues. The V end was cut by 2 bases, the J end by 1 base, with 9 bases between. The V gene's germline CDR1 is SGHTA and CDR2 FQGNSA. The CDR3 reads CASSLTQGSYEQYV. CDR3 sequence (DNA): TGTGCCAGCAGCTTAACCCAGGGGTCCTACGAGCAGTACGTC.

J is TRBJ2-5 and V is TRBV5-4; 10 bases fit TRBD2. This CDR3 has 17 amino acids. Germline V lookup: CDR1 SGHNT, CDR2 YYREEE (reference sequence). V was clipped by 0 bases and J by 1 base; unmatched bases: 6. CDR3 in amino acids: CASSLEALAGAQETQYF. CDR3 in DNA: TGTGCCAGCAGCTTGGAGGCCCTAGCGGGGGCCCAAGAGACCCAGTACTTC.

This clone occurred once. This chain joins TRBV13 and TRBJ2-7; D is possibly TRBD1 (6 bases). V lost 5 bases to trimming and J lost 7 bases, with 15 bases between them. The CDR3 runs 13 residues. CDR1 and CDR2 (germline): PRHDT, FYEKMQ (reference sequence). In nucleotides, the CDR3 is TGTGCCAGCAGCCCGGGACAAGCGAGGGAGCAGTACTTC. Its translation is CASSPGQAREQYF. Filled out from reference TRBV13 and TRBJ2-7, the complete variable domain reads AAGVIQSPRHLIKEKRETATLKCYPIPRHDTVYWYQQGPGQDPQFLISFYEKMQSDKGSIPDRFSAQQFSDYHSELNMSSLELGDSALYFCASSPGQAREQYFGPGTRLTVT.

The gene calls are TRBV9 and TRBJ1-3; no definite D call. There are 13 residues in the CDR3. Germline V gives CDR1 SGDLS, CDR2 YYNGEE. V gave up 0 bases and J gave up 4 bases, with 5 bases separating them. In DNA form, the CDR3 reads TGTGCCAGCAGCGTAGAAGCGGGAAACACCATATATTTT. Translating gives CASSVEAGNTIYF. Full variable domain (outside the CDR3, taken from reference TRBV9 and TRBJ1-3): DSGVTQTPKHLITATGQRVTLRCSPRSGDLSVYWYQQSLDQGLQFLIQYYNGEERAKGNILERFSAQQFPDLHSELNLSSLELGDSALYFCASSVEAGNTIYFGEGSWLTVV.

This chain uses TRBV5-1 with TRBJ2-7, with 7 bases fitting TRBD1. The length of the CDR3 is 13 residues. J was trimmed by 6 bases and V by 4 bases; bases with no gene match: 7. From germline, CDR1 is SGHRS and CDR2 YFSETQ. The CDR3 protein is CASSIGTESEQYF. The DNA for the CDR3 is TGCGCCAGCAGCATAGGGACAGAGAGCGAGCAGTACTTC.

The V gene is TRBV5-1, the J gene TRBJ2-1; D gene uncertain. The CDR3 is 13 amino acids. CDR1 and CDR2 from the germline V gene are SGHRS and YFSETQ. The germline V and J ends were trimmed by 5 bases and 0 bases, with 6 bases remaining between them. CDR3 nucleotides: TGCGCCAGCAGGGCCACCTCCTACAATGAGCAGTTCTTC. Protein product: CASRATSYNEQFF.

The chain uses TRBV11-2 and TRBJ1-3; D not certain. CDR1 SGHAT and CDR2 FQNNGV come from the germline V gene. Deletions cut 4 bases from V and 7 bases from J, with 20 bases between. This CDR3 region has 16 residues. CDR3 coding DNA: TGTGCCAGCAGCTCAAGGAGTATAACCTGGGTCAACACCATATATTTT. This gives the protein CASSSRSITWVNTIYF.

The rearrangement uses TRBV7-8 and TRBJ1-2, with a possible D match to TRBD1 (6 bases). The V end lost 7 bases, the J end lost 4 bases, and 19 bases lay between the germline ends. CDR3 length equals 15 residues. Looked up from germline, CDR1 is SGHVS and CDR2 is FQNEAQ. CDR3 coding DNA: TGTGCCAGCACCGGTGGGGGGGCACATCGCTATGGCTACACCTTC. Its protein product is CASTGGGAHRYGYTF.

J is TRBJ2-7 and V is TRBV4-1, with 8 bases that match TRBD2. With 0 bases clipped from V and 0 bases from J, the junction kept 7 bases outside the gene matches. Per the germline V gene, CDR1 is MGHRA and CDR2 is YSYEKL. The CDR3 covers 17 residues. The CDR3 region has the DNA TGCGCCAGCAGCCAAGATATTAAAGCGGGGGCCTCCTACGAGCAGTACTTC. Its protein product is CASSQDIKAGASYEQYF.

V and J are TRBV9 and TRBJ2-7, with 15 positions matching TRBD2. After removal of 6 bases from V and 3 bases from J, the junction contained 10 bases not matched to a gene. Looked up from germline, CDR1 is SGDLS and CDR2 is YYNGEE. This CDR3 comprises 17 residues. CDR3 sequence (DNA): TGTGCCAGCAACCGAGGACTAGCGGGAGGGCAAGACTACGAGCAGTACGTC. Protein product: CASNRGLAGGQDYEQYV.

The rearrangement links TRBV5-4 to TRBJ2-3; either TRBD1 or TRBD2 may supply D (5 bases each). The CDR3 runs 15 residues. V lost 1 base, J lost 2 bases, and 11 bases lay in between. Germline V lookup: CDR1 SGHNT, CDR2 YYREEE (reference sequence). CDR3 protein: CASSLWDGVTDTQYF. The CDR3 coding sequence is TGTGCCAGCAGCTTGTGGGACGGGGTCACAGATACGCAGTATTTT.

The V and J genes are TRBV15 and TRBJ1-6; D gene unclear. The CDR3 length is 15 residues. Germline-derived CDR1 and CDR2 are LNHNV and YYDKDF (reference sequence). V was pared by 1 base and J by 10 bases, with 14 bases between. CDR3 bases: TGTGCCACCAGCAGAGTAGGCTTCGTCGGGTCACCCCTCCACTTT. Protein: CATSRVGFVGSPLHF.

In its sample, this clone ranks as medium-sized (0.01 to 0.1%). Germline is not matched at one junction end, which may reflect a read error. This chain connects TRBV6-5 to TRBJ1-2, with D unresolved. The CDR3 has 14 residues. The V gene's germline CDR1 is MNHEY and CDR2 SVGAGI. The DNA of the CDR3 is TGTGCCAGCAGCCAGGTCGCAGGAGACTACGGCTACACCTTC. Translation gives CASSQVAGDYGYTF.

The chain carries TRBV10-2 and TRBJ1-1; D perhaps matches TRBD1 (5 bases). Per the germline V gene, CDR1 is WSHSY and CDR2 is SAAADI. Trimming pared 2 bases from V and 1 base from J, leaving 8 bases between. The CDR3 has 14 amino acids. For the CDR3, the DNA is TGCGCCAGCAGTGAGCCCGGGGGGAACACTGAAGCTTTCTTT. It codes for CASSEPGGNTEAFF.

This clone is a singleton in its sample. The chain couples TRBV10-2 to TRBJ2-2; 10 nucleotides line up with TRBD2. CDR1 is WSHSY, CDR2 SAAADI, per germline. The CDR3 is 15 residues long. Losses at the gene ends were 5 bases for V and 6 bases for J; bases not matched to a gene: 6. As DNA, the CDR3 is TGCGCCAGCAGTATGCCGGGACTAGCGTCCGGGGAGCTGTTTTTT. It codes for CASSMPGLASGELFF.

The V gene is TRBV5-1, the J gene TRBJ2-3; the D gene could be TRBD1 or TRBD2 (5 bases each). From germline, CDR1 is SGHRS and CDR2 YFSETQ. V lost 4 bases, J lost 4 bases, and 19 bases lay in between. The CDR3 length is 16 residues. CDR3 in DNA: TGCGCCAGCAGCCCCGGGACCTCTAAGATGGCAGATACGCAGTATTTT. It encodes CASSPGTSKMADTQYF.

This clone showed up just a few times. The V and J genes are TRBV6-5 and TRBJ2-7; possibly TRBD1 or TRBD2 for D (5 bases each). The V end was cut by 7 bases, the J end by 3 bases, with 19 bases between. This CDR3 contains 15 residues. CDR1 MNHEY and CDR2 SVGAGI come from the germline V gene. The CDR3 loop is CASMKSWGDSYEQYV. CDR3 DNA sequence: TGTGCCAGCATGAAGTCATGGGGAGACAGCTACGAGCAGTACGTC.

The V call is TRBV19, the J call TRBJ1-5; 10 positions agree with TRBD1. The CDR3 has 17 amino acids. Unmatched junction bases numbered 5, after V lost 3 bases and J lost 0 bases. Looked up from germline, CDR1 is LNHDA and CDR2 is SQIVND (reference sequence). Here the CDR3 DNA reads TGTGCCAGTAGTATTCGGGACAGGGGTAATAGCAATCAGCCCCAGCATTTT. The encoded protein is CASSIRDRGNSNQPQHF.

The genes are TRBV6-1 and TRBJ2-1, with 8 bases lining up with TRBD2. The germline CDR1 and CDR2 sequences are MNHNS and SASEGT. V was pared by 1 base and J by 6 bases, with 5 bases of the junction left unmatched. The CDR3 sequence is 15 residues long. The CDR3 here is CASSEGSGAFNEQFF. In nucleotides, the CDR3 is TGTGCCAGCAGTGAAGGTAGCGGGGCCTTCAATGAGCAGTTCTTC.

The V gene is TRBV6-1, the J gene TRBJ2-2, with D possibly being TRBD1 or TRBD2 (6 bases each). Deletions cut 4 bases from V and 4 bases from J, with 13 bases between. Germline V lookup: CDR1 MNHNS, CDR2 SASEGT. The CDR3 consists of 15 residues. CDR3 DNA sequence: TGTGCCAGCAGTGGGAGGGGGTATGGCACCGGGGAGCTGTTTTTT. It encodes CASSGRGYGTGELFF.